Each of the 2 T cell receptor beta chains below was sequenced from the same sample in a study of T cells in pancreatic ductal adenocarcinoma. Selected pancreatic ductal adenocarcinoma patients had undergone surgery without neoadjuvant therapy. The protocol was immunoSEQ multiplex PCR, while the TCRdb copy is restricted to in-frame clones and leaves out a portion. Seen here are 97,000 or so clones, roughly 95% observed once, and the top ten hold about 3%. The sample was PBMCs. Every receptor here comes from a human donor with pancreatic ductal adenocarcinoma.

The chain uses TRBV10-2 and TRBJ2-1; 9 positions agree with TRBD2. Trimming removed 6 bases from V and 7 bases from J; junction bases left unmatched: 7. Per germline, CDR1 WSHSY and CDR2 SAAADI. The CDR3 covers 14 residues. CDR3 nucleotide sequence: TGCGCCAGCAGGGTAGCGGGAGTGGCGAATGAGCAGTTCTTC. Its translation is CASRVAGVANEQFF.

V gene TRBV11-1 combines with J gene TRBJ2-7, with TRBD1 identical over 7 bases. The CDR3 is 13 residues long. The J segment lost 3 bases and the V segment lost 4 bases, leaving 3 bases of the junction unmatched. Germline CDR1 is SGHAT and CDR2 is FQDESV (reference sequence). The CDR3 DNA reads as TGTGCCAGCAGCTACAGACAGGGCTACGAGCAGTACTTC. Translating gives CASSYRQGYEQYF.